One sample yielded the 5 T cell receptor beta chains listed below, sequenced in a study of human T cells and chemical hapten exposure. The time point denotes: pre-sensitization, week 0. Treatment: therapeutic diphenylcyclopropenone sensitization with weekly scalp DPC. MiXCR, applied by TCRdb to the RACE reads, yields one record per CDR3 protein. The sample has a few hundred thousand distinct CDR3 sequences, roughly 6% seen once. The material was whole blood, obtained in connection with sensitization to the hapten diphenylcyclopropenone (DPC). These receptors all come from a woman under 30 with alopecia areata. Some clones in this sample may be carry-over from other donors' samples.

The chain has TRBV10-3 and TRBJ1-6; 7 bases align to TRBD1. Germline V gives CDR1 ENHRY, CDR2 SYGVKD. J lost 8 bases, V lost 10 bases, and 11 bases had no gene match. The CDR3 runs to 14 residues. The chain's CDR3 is CATTDRVLDSPLHF. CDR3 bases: TGTGCCACCACCGACAGGGTTTTGGATTCACCCCTCCACTTT.

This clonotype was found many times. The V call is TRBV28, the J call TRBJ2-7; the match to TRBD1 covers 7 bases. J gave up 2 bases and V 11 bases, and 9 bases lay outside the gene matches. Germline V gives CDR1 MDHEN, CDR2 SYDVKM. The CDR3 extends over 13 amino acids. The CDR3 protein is CASFRDSPYEQYF. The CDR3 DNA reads TGTGCCTCATTCCGGGACAGCCCCTACGAGCAGTACTTC.

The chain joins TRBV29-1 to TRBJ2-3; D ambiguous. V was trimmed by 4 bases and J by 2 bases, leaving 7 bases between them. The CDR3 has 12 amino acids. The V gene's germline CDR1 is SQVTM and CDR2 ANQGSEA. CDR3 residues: CSVGHVTDTQYF. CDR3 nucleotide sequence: TGCAGCGTTGGCCACGTCACAGATACGCAGTATTTT.

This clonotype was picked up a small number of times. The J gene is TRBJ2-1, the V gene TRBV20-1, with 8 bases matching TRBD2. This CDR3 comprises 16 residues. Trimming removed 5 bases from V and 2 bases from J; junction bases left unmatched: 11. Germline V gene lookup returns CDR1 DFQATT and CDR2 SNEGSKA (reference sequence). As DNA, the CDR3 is TGCAGTGCTTCCCGCCCGGGACTAGGGCCCTACAATGAGCAGTTCTTC. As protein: CSASRPGLGPYNEQFF.

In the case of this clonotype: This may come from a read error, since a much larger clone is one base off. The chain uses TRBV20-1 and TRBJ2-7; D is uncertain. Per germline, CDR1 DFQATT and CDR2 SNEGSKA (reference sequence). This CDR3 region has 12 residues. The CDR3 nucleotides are TGCAGTGCTAGACCTCTTGAGGCCGAGCAGAACTTC. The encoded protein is CSARPLEAEQNF.